The clone carrying this T cell receptor beta chain was picked up one time. In the authors' methods: Reference gene primer amplification yielded estimated nucleated cell counts. Measured with immunoSEQ multiplex PCR; TCRdb has only the in-frame clones, and not every one. D and trimming come from the DNA, and the V and J calls and clone size come from that table. The sample lists some 31,000 clones; 60% to 80% were seen once. The data were taken from a study of blood T cell repertoires in COVID-19. Study-wide context: Collection of acute and convalescent COVID-19 samples took place in the United States, Italy and Spain. T cells, B-cell-depleted T cells, or PBMCs provided the cDNA or gDNA that served as material.

Germline assignment: CDR1 LGHDT and CDR2 YNNKEL (reference sequence). This CDR3 contains 15 residues. Trimming cost V 4 bases and J 2 bases, with 13 bases left between them. This sequence was found in a woman in her 70s with active or convalescent COVID-19. Sequencing was done on a sample of peripheral blood. The chain links TRBV3-1 (or the pseudogene TRBV3-2) to TRBJ2-3; D is unresolved. This CDR3 is CASSLRRLLTDTQYF. CDR3 nucleotides: TGTGCCAGCAGCCTCCGGAGACTTCTCACAGATACGCAGTATTTT.